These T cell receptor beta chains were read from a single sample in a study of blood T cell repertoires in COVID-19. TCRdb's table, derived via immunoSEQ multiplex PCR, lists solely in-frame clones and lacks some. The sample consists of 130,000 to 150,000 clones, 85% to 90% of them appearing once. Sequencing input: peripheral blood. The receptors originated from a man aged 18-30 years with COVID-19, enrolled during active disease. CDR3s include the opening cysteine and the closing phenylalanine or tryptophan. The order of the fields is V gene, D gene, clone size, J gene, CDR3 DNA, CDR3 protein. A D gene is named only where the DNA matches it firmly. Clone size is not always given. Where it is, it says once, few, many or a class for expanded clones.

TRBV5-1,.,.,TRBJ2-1,TGCGCCAGCAGCTTGGACCAGGGACTCTACAATGAGCAGTTCTTC,CASSLDQGLYNEQFF
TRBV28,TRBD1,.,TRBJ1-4,TGTGCCAGCAGTCCCCAGGGGGGAACTAATGAAAAACTGTTTTTT,CASSPQGGTNEKLFF
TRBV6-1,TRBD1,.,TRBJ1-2,TGTGCCAGCAGTGAGCATACAGGGGTTTCCTATGGCTACACCTTC,CASSEHTGVSYGYTF
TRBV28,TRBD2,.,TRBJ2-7,TGTGCCAGCAGTTTCCCATTGCGGGAGAAGTCCTACGAGCAGTACTTC,CASSFPLREKSYEQYF
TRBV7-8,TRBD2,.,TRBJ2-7,TGTGCCAGCAGCACACTAGCGGGAGGTTACGAGCAGTACTTC,CASSTLAGGYEQYF
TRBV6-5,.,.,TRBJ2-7,TGTGCCAGCAGGGGGGCCCCTACCTACGAGCAGTACTTC,CASRGAPTYEQYF
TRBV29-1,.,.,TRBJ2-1,TGCAGCGTTCTGACTAGATTGCGTGGATACAATGAGCAGTTCTTC,CSVLTRLRGYNEQFF
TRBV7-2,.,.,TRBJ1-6,TGTGCCAGCAGCTTACCAGGGTCATATTCACCCCTCCACTTT,CASSLPGSYSPLHF
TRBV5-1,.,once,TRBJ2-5,TGCGCCAGCAGCTTCGGGTTTGGAGAGACCCAGTACTTC,CASSFGFGETQYF
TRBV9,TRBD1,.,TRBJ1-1,TGTGCCAGCAGCCCCCATTCCGACAGGGCCGCTGAAGCTTTCTTT,CASSPHSDRAAEAFF
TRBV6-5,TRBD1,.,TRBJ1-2,TGTGCCAGCACTAGAGGACAGGGGATCTATGGCTACACCTTC,CASTRGQGIYGYTF
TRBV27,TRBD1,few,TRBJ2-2,TGTGCCAGCAGCCAAGGGACAGGGGGACGGGAGCTGTTTTTT,CASSQGTGGRELFF
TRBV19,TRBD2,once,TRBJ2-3,TGTGCCAGTAGTATAGGACTTCGGGAGGGCCCTGGGGGTACGCAGTATTTT,CASSIGLREGPGGTQYF
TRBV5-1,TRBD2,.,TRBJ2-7,TGCGCCAGAAATTCGTACAGCGGGAGGACGAGGGAGCAGTACTTC,CARNSYSGRTREQYF
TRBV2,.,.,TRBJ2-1,TGTGCCAGCATGGTACAGAGCTCCTACAATGAGCAGTTCTTC,CASMVQSSYNEQFF
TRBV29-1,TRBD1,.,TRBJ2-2,TGCAGCGCCCCCACAGGGGAAGCCGGGGAGCTGTTTTTT,CSAPTGEAGELFF
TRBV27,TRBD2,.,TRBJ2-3,TGTGCCAGCAGTCGCCGGGGGGAACCTGGGGGAAGCACAGATACGCAGTATTTT,CASSRRGEPGGSTDTQYF
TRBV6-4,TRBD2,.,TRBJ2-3,TGTGCCAGCACCAGCGGGACTGCAGATACGCAGTATTTT,CASTSGTADTQYF
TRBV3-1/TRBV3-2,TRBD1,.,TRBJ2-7,TGTGCCAGCAGCCCTTCTGACAGGGCATTGGACGAGCAGTACTTC,CASSPSDRALDEQYF
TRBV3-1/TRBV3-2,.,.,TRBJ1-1,TGTGCCAGCAGCCAAGATTCGTGGAACACTGAAGCTTTCTTT,CASSQDSWNTEAFF
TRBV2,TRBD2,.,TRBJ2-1,TGTGCCAGCAGTGAAGGGCTAGCGGGAGGCGGCAATGAGCAGTTCTTC,CASSEGLAGGGNEQFF
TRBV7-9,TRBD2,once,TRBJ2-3,TGTGCCAGCAGGTCCAGCGGGATAGATACGCAGTATTTT,CASRSSGIDTQYF
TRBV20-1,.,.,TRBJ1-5,TGCAGTGCTAGTGCCGAGGTTGATCAGCCCCAGCATTTT,CSASAEVDQPQHF
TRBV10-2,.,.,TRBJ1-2,TGCGCCAGCGCAATCGACAGGAGTTATGGCTACACCTTC,CASAIDRSYGYTF
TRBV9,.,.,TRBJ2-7,TGTGCCAGCAGCGTAGCGGTCATCCGATGCTACGAGCAGTACTTC,CASSVAVIRCYEQYF
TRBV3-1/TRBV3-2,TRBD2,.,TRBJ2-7,TGTGCCAGCAGCCAAGACGCTAGCGGGAGCCACGAGCAGTACTTC,CASSQDASGSHEQYF
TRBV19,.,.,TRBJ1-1,TGTGCCAGTAGTATAACCCAGGGGATTCTGAACACTGAAGCTTTCTTT,CASSITQGILNTEAFF
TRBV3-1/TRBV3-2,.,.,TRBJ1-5,TGTGCCAGCAGCCAAGTCTATAGCGATAGCAATCAGCCCCAGCATTTT,CASSQVYSDSNQPQHF
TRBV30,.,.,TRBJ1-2,TGTGCCTGGAGTGTACTTCCCGGACATGACGCCTGGGGCTACACCTTC,CAWSVLPGHDAWGYTF